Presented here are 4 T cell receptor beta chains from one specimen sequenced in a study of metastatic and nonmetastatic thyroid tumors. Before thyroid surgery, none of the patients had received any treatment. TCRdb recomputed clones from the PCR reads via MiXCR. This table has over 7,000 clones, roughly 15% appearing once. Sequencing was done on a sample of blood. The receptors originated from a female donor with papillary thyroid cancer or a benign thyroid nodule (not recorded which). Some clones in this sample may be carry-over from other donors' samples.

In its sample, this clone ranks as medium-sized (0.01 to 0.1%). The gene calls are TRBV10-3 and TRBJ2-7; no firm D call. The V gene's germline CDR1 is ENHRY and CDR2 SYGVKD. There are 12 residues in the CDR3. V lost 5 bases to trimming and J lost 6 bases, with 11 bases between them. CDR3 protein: CAISPQRFEQYF. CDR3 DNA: TGTGCCATCAGTCCTCAAAGGTTCGAGCAGTACTTC.

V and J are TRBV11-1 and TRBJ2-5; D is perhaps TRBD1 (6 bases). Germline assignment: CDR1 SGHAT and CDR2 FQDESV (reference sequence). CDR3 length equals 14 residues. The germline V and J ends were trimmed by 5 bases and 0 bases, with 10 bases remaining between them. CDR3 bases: TGTGCCAGCAGCCGGGACACCTACCAAGAGACCCAGTACTTC. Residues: CASSRDTYQETQYF.

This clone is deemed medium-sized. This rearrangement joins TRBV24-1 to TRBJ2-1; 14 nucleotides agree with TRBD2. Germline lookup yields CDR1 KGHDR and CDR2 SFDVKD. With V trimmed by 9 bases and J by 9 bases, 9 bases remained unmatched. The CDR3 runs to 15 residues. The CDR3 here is CATERLAGGSGEQFF. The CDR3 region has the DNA TGTGCCACCGAGAGACTAGCGGGGGGGTCGGGTGAGCAGTTCTTC.

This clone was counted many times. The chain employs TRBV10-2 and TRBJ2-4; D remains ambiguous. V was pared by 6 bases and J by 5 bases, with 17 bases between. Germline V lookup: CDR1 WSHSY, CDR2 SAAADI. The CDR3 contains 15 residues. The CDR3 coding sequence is TGCGCCAGCAGCTCAGGCCCCTGGCTGGAAAACATTCAGTACTTC. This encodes CASSSGPWLENIQYF.